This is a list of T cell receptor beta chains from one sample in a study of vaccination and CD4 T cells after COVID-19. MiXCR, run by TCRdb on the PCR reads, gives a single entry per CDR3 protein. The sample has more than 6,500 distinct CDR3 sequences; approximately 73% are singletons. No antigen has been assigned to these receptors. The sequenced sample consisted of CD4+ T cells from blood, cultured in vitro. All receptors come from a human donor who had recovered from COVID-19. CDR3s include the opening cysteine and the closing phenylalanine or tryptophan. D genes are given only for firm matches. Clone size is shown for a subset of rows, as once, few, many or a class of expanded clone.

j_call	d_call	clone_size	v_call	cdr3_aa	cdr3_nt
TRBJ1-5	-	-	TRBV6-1	CASSPSQGRGNQPQHF	TGTGCCAGCAGCCCGAGTCAGGGACGGGGAAATCAGCCCCAGCATTTT
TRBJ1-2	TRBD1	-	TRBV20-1	CSASGRGQHGYTF	TGCAGTGCTAGCGGTAGGGGGCAGCATGGCTACACCTTC
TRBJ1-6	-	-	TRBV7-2	CASSFNNSPLHF	TGTGCCAGCAGCTTCAATAATTCACCCCTCCACTTT
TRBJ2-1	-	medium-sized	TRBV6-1	CASSERLGLEQFF	TGTGCCAGCAGTGAGAGACTGGGACTTGAGCAGTTCTTC
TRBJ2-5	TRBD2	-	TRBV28	CASSSAGVAGGWETQYF	TGTGCCAGCAGTTCCGCAGGGGTAGCGGGAGGGTGGGAGACCCAGTACTTC
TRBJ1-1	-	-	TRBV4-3	CASSPQWGGGTEAFF	TGCGCCAGCAGCCCTCAATGGGGGGGAGGGACTGAAGCTTTCTTT
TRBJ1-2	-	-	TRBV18	CASSPETDYGYTF	TGTGCCAGCTCACCAGAAACAGACTATGGCTACACCTTC
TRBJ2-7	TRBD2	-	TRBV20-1	CSAPRSRAGGSNEQYF	TGCAGTGCGCCCCGGTCGCGAGCGGGAGGTTCCAACGAGCAGTACTTC
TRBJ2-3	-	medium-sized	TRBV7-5	CISVPEAYSKDPLWADTQYF	-
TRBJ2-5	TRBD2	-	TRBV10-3	CAISVGTMGTSGKETQYF	TGTGCCATCAGCGTCGGGACTATGGGGACTAGCGGGAAAGAGACCCAGTACTTC
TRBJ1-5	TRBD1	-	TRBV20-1	CSARERGLRGQPQHF	TGCAGTGCTAGAGAGAGGGGGCTTAGGGGTCAGCCCCAGCATTTT
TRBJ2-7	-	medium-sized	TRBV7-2	CASSLALPSYEQYF	TGTGCCAGCAGCTTAGCGTTGCCCTCCTACGAGCAGTACTTC
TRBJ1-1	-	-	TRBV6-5	CASSYGQIEAFF	TGTGCCAGCAGTTATGGACAGATAGAAGCTTTCTTT
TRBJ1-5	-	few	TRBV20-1	CSARVYSNQPQHF	TGCAGTGCTAGGGTCTATAGCAATCAGCCCCAGCATTTT
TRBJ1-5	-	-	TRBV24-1	CATSDRQNQPQHF	TGTGCCACCAGTGATAGACAGAATCAGCCCCAGCATTTT
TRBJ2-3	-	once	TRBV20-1	CSARDMGGSTDTQYF	TGCAGTGCTAGAGATATGGGCGGAAGCACAGATACGCAGTATTTT
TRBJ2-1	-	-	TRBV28	CASSFSRPAYNEQFF	TGTGCCAGCAGTTTTTCGAGACCGGCCTACAATGAGCAGTTCTTC
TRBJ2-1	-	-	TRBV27	CASRSFRADFYNEQFF	TGTGCCAGCCGTTCCTTTCGGGCAGACTTCTACAATGAGCAGTTCTTC
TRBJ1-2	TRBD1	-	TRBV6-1	CASSPGGSYGYTF	TGTGCCAGCAGTCCAGGGGGCAGCTATGGCTACACCTTC
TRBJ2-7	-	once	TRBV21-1	CASSQGGKSDEQYF	TGTGCCAGCAGCCAAGGAGGCAAGAGCGACGAGCAGTACTTC
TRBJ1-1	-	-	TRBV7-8	CASSLEAANTEAFF	TGTGCCAGCAGCTTAGAGGCGGCGAACACTGAAGCTTTCTTT
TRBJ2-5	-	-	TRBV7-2	CASSFSGPPLETQYF	TGTGCCAGCAGCTTTTCCGGGCCCCCGTTAGAGACCCAGTACTTC
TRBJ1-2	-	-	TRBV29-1	CSVDYTAYYGYTF	TGCAGCGTTGATTACACAGCCTACTATGGCTACACCTTC
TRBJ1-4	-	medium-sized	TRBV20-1	CSARDRGSPGERLFF	TGCAGTGCTAGAGATCGAGGTTCACCGGGGGAGAGGCTGTTTTTT
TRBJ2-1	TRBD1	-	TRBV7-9	CASSHRGPPTNEQFF	TGTGCCAGCAGCCACAGGGGGCCCCCCACCAATGAGCAGTTCTTC
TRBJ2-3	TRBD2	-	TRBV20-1	CSASSGTSTDTQYF	TGCAGTGCCTCGAGCGGGACTTCCACAGATACGCAGTATTTT